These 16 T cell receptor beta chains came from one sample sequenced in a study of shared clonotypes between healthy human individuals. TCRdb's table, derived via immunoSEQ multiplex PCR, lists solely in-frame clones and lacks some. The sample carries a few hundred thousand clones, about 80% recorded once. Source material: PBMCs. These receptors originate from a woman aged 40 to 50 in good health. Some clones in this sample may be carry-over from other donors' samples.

The DNA of the CDR3 is TGCGCCAGCAGCCCAAGGACAGGGGGAATTAACAATGAGCAGTTCTTC. Translating it yields CASSPRTGGINNEQFF. J is TRBJ2-1 and V is TRBV5-1; 10 positions match TRBD1. The CDR3 runs to 16 residues. The trim removed 4 bases at V and 5 bases at J, leaving 9 bases unmatched. CDR1 and CDR2 (germline): SGHRS, YFSETQ.

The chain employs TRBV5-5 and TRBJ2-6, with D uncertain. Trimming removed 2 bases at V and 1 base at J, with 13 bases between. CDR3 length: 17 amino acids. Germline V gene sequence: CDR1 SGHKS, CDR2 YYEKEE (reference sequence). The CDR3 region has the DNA TGTGCCAGCAGCTTCACTCTACAGTCTTCTGGGGCCAACGTCCTGACTTTC. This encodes CASSFTLQSSGANVLTF.

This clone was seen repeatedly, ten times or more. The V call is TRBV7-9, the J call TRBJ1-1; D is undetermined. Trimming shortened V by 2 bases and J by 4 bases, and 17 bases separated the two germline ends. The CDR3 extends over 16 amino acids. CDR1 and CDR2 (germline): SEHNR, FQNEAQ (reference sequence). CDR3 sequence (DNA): TGTGCCAGCAGCTTACCGCCAATAAGGATCTCCACTGAAGCTTTCTTT. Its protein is CASSLPPIRISTEAFF.

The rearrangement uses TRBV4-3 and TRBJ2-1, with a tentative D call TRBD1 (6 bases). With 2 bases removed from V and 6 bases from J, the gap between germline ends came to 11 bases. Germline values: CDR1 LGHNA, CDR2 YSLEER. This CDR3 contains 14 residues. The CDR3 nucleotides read TGCGCCAGCAGCCAATACTCACAGGGCAATGAGCAGTTCTTC. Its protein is CASSQYSQGNEQFF.

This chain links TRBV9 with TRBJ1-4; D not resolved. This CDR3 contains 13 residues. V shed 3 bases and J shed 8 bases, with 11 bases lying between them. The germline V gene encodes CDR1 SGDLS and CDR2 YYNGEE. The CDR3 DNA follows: TGTGCCAGCAGCGGGGGTTTGGGAGAAAAACTGTTTTTT. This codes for CASSGGLGEKLFF.

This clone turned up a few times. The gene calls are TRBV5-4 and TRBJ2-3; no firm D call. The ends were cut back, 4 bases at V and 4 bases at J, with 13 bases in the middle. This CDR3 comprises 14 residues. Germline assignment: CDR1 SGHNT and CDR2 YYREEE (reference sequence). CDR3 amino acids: CASSPIGRPDTQYF. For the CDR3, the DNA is TGTGCCAGCAGCCCTATCGGGCGACCAGATACGCAGTATTTT.

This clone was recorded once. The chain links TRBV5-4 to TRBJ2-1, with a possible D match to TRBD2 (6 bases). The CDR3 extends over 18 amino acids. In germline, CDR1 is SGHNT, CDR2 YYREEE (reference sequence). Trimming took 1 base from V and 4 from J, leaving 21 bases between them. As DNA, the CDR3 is TGTGCCAGCAGCTTGAGGGGCAGGACTAAAGCACGGTACAATGAGCAGTTCTTC. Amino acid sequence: CASSLRGRTKARYNEQFF. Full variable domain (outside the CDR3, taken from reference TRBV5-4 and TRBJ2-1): ETGVTQSPTHLIKTRGQQVTLRCSSQSGHNTVSWYQQALGQGPQFIFQYYREEENGRGNFPPRFSGLQFPNYSSELNVNALELDDSALYLCASSLRGRTKARYNEQFFGPGTRLTVL.

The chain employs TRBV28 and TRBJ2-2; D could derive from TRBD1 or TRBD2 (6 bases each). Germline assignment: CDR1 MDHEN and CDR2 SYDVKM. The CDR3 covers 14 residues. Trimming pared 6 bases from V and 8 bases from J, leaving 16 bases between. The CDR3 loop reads CASSPGAPKGELFF. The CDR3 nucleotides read TGTGCCAGCAGCCCGGGGGCACCCAAAGGGGAGCTGTTTTTT.

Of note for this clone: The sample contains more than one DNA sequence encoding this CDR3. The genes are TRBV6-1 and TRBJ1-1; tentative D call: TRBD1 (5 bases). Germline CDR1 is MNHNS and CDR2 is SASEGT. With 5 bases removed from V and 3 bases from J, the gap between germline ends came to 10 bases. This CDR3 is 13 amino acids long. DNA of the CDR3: TGTGCCAGCAGTCCCCGGGGGGACACTGAAGCTTTCTTT. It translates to CASSPRGDTEAFF.

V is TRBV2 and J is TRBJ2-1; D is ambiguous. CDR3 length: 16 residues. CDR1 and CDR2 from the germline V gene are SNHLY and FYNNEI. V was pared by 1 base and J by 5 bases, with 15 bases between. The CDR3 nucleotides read TGTGCCAGCAGTGAAGGCTTCAAAGTGGGTCACAATGAGCAGTTCTTC. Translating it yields CASSEGFKVGHNEQFF.

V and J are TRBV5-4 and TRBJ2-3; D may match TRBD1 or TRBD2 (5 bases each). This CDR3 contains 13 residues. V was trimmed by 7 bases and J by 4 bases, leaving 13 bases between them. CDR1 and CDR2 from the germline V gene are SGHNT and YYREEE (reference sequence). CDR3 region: CASARQGADTQYF. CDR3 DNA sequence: TGTGCCAGCGCCCGGCAGGGAGCAGATACGCAGTATTTT.

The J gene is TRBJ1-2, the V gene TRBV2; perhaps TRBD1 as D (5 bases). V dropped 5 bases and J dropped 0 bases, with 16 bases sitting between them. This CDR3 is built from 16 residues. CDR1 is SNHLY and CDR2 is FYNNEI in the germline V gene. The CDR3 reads CASSPKNGAANYGYTF. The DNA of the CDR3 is TGTGCCAGCAGTCCGAAGAACGGGGCAGCTAACTATGGCTACACCTTC. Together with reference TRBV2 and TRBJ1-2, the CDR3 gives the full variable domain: EPEVTQTPSHQVTQMGQEVILRCVPISNHLYFYWYRQILGQKVEFLVSFYNNEISEKSEIFDDQFSVERPDGSNFTLKIRSTKLEDSAMYFCASSPKNGAANYGYTFGSGTRLTVV.

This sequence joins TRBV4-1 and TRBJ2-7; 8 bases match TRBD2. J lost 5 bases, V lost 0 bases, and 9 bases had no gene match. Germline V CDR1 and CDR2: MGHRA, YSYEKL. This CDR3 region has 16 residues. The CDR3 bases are TGCGCCAGCAGCCAAGATTGGCGGGAGGATACCCACGAGCAGTACTTC. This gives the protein CASSQDWREDTHEQYF.

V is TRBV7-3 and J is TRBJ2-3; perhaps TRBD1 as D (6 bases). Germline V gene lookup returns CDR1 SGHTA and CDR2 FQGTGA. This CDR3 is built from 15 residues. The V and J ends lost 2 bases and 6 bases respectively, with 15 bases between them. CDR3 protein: CASSLRGHGEDTQYF. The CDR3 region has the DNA TGTGCCAGCAGCTTACGGGGACACGGAGAGGATACGCAGTATTTT.

As DNA, the CDR3 is TGCGCCAGCGGGCCGGAGAGGGCTTACGAGCAGTACTTC. This gives the protein CASGPERAYEQYF. The V and J genes are TRBV5-1 and TRBJ2-5; possibly TRBD2 for D (5 bases). The assigned J gene may be wrong: the sequence end matches TRBJ2-7 better. The CDR3 covers 13 residues. The germline gives CDR1 SGHRS, CDR2 YFSETQ.

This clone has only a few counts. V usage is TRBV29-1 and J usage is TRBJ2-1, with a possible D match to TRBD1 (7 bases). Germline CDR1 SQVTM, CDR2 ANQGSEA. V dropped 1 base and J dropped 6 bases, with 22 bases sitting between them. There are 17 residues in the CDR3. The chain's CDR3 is CSVEAPRERQGVNEQFF. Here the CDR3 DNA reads TGCAGCGTTGAAGCTCCACGGGAGAGACAGGGTGTCAATGAGCAGTTCTTC.